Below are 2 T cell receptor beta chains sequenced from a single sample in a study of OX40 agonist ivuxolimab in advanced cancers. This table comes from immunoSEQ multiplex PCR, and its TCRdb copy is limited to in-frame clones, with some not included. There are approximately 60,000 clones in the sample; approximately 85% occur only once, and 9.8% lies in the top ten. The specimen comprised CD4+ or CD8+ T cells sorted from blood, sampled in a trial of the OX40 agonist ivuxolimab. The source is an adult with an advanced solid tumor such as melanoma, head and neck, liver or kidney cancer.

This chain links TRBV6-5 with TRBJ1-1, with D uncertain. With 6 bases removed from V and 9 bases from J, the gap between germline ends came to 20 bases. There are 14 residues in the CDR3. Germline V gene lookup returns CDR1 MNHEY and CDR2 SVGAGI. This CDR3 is CASRAQAVSPQAFF. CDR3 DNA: TGTGCCAGCAGGGCCCAAGCCGTTTCCCCACAAGCTTTCTTT.

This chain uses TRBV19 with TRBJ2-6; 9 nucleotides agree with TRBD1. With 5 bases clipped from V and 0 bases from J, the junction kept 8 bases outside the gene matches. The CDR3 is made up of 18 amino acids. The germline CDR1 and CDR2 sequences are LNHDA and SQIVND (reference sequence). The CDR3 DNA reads TGTGCCAGTAGTGGGCCGGGACAGGGTCTCTCTGGGGCCAACGTCCTGACTTTC. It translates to CASSGPGQGLSGANVLTF.